This T cell receptor beta chain originates from a study of shared clonotypes between healthy human individuals. Naive CD8 cells lacked CD45RO and underwent positive selection for CCR7, leaving out terminally differentiated effector memory CD45RA+ cells. CDR3 length: 18 amino acids. In germline, CDR1 is SEHNR, CDR2 FQNEAQ (reference sequence). V was trimmed by 4 bases and J by 4 bases, leaving 22 bases between them. Several immunoSEQ plates held equal portions of the genomic DNA taken from each subset. Sorted-subset replicate PCRs used about 0.2 ug DNA, about 30,000 T cell genomes. Assay: immunoSEQ multiplex PCR; the TCRdb copy retains only in-frame clones and omits some. The data hold approximately 720,000 clones, with approximately 90% observed a single time.

The chain links TRBV7-9 to TRBJ1-4, with D possibly matching TRBD1 (5 bases). The sequence came from a young man in good health. Input material: naive CD8+ T cells sorted from blood. The CDR3 spells CASSSGRNNRGYNEKLFF. CDR3 bases: TGTGCCAGCAGCTCGGGACGCAATAACCGCGGTTATAATGAAAAACTGTTTTTT. The full variable domain, with the rest looked up from reference TRBV7-9 and TRBJ1-4, is DTGVSQNPRHKITKRGQNVTFRCDPISEHNRLYWYRQTLGQGPEFLTYFQNEAQLEKSRLLSDRFSAERPKGSFSTLEIQRTEQGDSAMYLCASSSGRNNRGYNEKLFFGSGTQLSVL.